The next 8 T cell receptor beta chains were all read from a single sample in a study of molecular identifiers for immune sequencing clone quantification. Via MiXCR, TCRdb re-called the PCR reads, giving one row per CDR3 protein. In the table there are over 100,000 distinct CDR3 sequences, under 40% of which are singletons. Sequences were obtained from naive CD8+ T cells from blood, with Jurkat cell RNA spiked in. Subset: FACS-sorted CD8+CD4-CCR7+CD45RA+ naive T cells. The receptors originated from a human donor in good health. Some libraries in this study had Jurkat cell RNA spiked in.

V is TRBV11-2 and J is TRBJ2-7; no definite D call. Germline lookup yields CDR1 SGHAT and CDR2 FQNNGV. CDR3 length: 12 amino acids. V was cut by 5 bases and J by 3 bases, with 8 bases left in between. The CDR3 here is CASSPRFYEQYF. The CDR3 bases are TGTGCCAGCAGCCCACGCTTCTACGAGCAGTACTTC.

This chain connects TRBV20-1 to TRBJ2-5, with 12 bases matching TRBD2. Germline trimming cut 0 bases from V and 1 base from J; bases unmatched to any gene: 6. The germline CDR1 and CDR2 sequences are DFQATT and SNEGSKA (reference sequence). The CDR3 has 17 amino acids. The chain's CDR3 is CSARDPGLAGLQETQYF. CDR3 coding DNA: TGCAGTGCTAGAGATCCGGGACTAGCGGGCCTCCAAGAGACCCAGTACTTC.

There are a few counts of this clonotype. The chain combines TRBV2 with TRBJ2-7; a possible D gene is TRBD2 (7 bases). Germline loops: CDR1 SNHLY, CDR2 FYNNEI. This CDR3 spans 15 amino acids. V dropped 2 bases and J dropped 2 bases, with 13 bases sitting between them. CDR3 DNA: TGTGCCAGCAGTGAATGGGGGCGGGAGCCCTACGAGCAGTACTTC. Translated, it gives CASSEWGREPYEQYF.

This CDR3 reads CASSQEAGTSGRYEQYF. CDR3 nucleotide sequence: TGCGCCAGCAGCCAAGAGGCTGGGACTAGCGGGAGATACGAGCAGTACTTC. The chain joins TRBV4-3 to TRBJ2-7, with TRBD2 identical over 14 bases. Looked up from germline, CDR1 is LGHNA and CDR2 is YSLEER. CDR3 size: 17 residues. The V and J ends lost 0 bases and 4 bases, in that order; junction bases with no gene match: 5.

A note on this clonotype: The junction departs from germline at one end; a sequencing error may be responsible. This chain connects TRBV28 to TRBJ2-5; TRBD1 aligns across 9 bases. Germline V CDR1 and CDR2: MDHEN, SYDVKM. The CDR3 runs to 12 residues. The CDR3, as DNA: TGTGCCAGCGGACCCACCCCGGGACAGGGCTGTTTC. It translates to CASGPTPGQGCF.

As concerns this clonotype: Since a much larger clone is just one base distant, this may be a read error. The chain links TRBV29-1 to TRBJ1-2; no reliable D call. The V and J ends lost 4 bases and 0 bases respectively, with 9 bases between them. Germline V lookup: CDR1 SQVTM, CDR2 ANQGSEA. The CDR3 is made up of 13 amino acids. The CDR3 nucleotides read TGCAGCGTTGTTAATCTAGCTAACTATGGCTACACCTTC. Protein product: CSVVNLANYGYTF.

Only a few counts were recorded for this clonotype. The genes are TRBV7-9 and TRBJ1-1; TRBD1 aligns across 12 bases. J was trimmed by 5 bases and V by 2 bases; bases with no gene match: 6. This CDR3 has 16 residues. Germline loops: CDR1 SEHNR, CDR2 FQNEAQ (reference sequence). The CDR3 DNA sequence: TGTGCCAGCAGCTTAAGGGGACAGGGGGCGCGTACTGAAGCTTTCTTT. This codes for CASSLRGQGARTEAFF.

Note on this clonotype: A much larger clonotype is one base distant, so this may be a read error. The chain recombines TRBV4-2 with TRBJ1-1; a possible D gene is TRBD1 (6 bases). The CDR3 has 14 amino acids. Germline V lookup: CDR1 LGHNA, CDR2 YNFKEQ. The CDR3 loop is CASQGHGLNTEASF. CDR3 bases: TGTGCCAGCCAGGGACACGGTTTGAACACTGAAGCTTCCTTT.